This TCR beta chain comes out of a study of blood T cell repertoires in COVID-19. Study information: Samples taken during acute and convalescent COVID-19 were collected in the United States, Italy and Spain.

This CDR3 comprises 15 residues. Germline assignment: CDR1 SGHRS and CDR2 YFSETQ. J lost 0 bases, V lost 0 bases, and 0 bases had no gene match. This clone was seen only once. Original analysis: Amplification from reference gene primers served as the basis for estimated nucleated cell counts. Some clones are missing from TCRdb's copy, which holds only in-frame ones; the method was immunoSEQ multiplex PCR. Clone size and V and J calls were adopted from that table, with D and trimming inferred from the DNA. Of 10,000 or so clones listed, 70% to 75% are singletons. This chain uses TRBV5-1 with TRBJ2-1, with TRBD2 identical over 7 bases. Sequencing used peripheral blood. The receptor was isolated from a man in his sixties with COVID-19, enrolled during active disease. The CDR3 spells CASSLGLASYNEQFF. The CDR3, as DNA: TGCGCCAGCAGCTTGGGACTAGCCTCCTACAATGAGCAGTTCTTC.